The 20 T cell receptor beta chains below come from one sample, sequenced in a study of blood T cell repertoires in COVID-19. Data came from immunoSEQ multiplex PCR; TCRdb stores just in-frame clones and leaves some out. The table records more than 75,000 clones, 75% to 90% of them present only once. Sequencing was done on a sample of peripheral blood. These receptors were obtained from a man older than 75 with active or convalescent COVID-19.

The chain combines TRBV15 with TRBJ1-2; tentatively, D is TRBD1 (5 bases). The length of the CDR3 is 15 residues. Germline V lookup: CDR1 LNHNV, CDR2 YYDKDF (reference sequence). Trimming stripped 0 bases from V and 4 bases from J, with 12 bases between. DNA for the CDR3: TGTGCCACCAGCAGAGATGGCAGGGCAACCTATGGCTACACCTTC. Its translation is CATSRDGRATYGYTF. Full variable domain (outside the CDR3, taken from reference TRBV15 and TRBJ1-2): DAMVIQNPRYQVTQFGKPVTLSCSQTLNHNVMYWYQQKSSQAPKLLFHYYDKDFNNEADTPDNFQSRRPNTSFCFLDIRSPGLGDTAMYLCATSRDGRATYGYTFGSGTRLTVV.

The chain couples TRBV4-3 to TRBJ2-3; 8 nucleotides line up with TRBD2. The CDR3 has 15 residues. Trimming cost V 4 bases and J 0 bases; bases outside gene matches: 3. Germline V gene sequence: CDR1 LGHNA, CDR2 YSLEER. DNA for the CDR3: TGCGCCAGCAGCCCACAGCGGGGGAGCACAGATACGCAGTATTTT. Its protein product is CASSPQRGSTDTQYF.

The V and J genes are TRBV28 and TRBJ1-1, with no clear D. CDR3 length: 13 amino acids. Germline values: CDR1 MDHEN, CDR2 SYDVKM. Trimming left V 5 bases short and J 4 bases short, with 11 bases between. The CDR3 DNA reads as TGTGCCAGCAGTCGCCCGGCGGGCACTGAAGCTTTCTTT. Protein: CASSRPAGTEAFF.

This clone was seen only once. The chain is built from TRBV27 and TRBJ2-3; perhaps TRBD1 as D (6 bases). The CDR3 is made up of 15 amino acids. Deletions cut 5 bases from V and 2 bases from J, with 14 bases between. Looked up from germline, CDR1 is MNHEY and CDR2 is SMNVEV (reference sequence). The CDR3 DNA sequence: TGTGCCAGCAGTAACCGACAGGAGCTCACAGATACGCAGTATTTT. Translating it yields CASSNRQELTDTQYF.

The chain employs TRBV6-5 and TRBJ2-7; 9 bases match TRBD1. V dropped 2 bases and J dropped 3; count of bases not matched to a gene: 2. The V gene's germline CDR1 is MNHEY and CDR2 SVGAGI. This CDR3 region has 14 residues. The CDR3 spells CASSYRDRVYEQYF. The CDR3 DNA follows: TGTGCCAGCAGTTACCGGGACAGGGTCTACGAGCAGTACTTC.

This sequence joins TRBV24-1 and TRBJ2-7; TRBD2 is a possible D gene (6 bases). The CDR3 totals 14 residues. Germline-derived CDR1 and CDR2 are KGHDR and SFDVKD. V was cut by 3 bases and J by 0 bases, with 8 bases left in between. The CDR3 region has the DNA TGTGCCACCAGTGATCCCGGGGGCTCCTACGAGCAGTACTTC. Translating it yields CATSDPGGSYEQYF.

The chain has TRBV7-2 and TRBJ1-1; D uncertain. Trimming removed 5 bases from V and 5 bases from J, with 15 bases in between. This CDR3 has 14 amino acids. Germline values: CDR1 SGHTA, CDR2 FQGNSA. CDR3 coding DNA: TGTGCCAGCAGCCCCGAGGCCCCGTTGACTGAAGCTTTCTTT. Its translation is CASSPEAPLTEAFF. Complete variable domain (other parts from reference TRBV7-2 and TRBJ1-1): GAGVSQSPSNKVTEKGKDVELRCDPISGHTALYWYRQSLGQGLEFLIYFQGNSAPDKSGLPSDRFSAERTGGSVSTLTIQRTQQEDSAVYLCASSPEAPLTEAFFGQGTRLTVV.

The chain has TRBV4-2 and TRBJ1-5; a weak D match, TRBD1 (5 bases). CDR3 length: 14 residues. V dropped 0 bases and J dropped 6 bases, with 9 bases sitting between them. CDR1 and CDR2 (germline): LGHNA, YNFKEQ. CDR3 in DNA: TGTGCCAGCAGCCAAGATTTAGGGGTTCAGCCCCAGCATTTT. Translating it yields CASSQDLGVQPQHF.

V is TRBV6-6 and J is TRBJ1-1, with TRBD1 as a possible D gene (5 bases). The germline V gene encodes CDR1 MNHNY and CDR2 SVGAGI (reference sequence). This CDR3 contains 15 residues. V lost 10 bases to trimming and J lost 0 bases, with 18 bases between them. CDR3 bases: TGTGCCACCTCCAGGGAGGGGTTTATGAACACTGAAGCTTTCTTT. Translating gives CATSREGFMNTEAFF.

The chain carries TRBV9 and TRBJ1-1; D not certain. In germline, CDR1 is SGDLS, CDR2 YYNGEE. The germline V and J ends were trimmed by 4 bases and 1 base, with 11 bases remaining between them. The CDR3 runs 14 residues. Written as DNA, the CDR3 is TGTGCCAGCAGCTATGACGCAGGGAACACTGAAGCTTTCTTT. It translates to CASSYDAGNTEAFF.

The CDR3 protein is CASSLAPRTGLHYEQYF. For the CDR3, the DNA is TGTGCCAGCAGCTTGGCTCCCCGAACAGGGCTACACTACGAGCAGTACTTC. The chain has TRBV5-8 and TRBJ2-7, with D maybe TRBD1 (6 bases). V lost 0 bases and J 3 bases, leaving 19 bases between the germline ends. From germline, CDR1 is SGHTS and CDR2 YDEGEE. The CDR3 covers 17 residues.

V is TRBV7-2 and J is TRBJ2-3, with 8 positions matching TRBD2. The germline CDR1 and CDR2 sequences are SGHTA and FQGNSA. CDR3 length: 19 residues. The ends lost 5 bases at V and 2 bases at J; junction bases unmatched: 18. This chain's CDR3 is CASSRVVGSGAPHTDTQYF. CDR3 in DNA: TGTGCCAGCAGCCGCGTGGTTGGTAGCGGGGCCCCACACACAGATACGCAGTATTTT.

The gene calls are TRBV7-2 and TRBJ2-3, with 9 bases lining up with TRBD1. Germline V gene lookup returns CDR1 SGHTA and CDR2 FQGNSA. V was clipped by 5 bases and J by 3 bases; unmatched bases: 9. This CDR3 comprises 16 residues. The CDR3 region is CASSASGTGRTDTQYF. The CDR3 DNA sequence: TGTGCCAGCAGCGCCTCCGGGACAGGGCGGACAGATACGCAGTATTTT.

The rearrangement uses TRBV29-1 and TRBJ2-7; TRBD2 matches at 14 bases. CDR1 and CDR2 from the germline V gene are SQVTM and ANQGSEA. The CDR3 extends over 16 amino acids. V gave up 0 bases and J gave up 3 bases; unmatched junction bases: 4. The CDR3 bases are TGCAGCGTTGAAGAGGGACTAGCGGGAGAGAACTACGAGCAGTACTTC. It specifies CSVEEGLAGENYEQYF.

This chain joins TRBV3-1 (or the pseudogene TRBV3-2) and TRBJ1-6; D remains ambiguous. V gave up 3 bases and J gave up 7 bases, with 10 bases separating them. The CDR3 contains 14 residues. Germline V gene lookup returns CDR1 LGHDT and CDR2 YNNKEL (reference sequence). The CDR3 reads CASSQTTENSPLHF. The CDR3 nucleotides read TGTGCCAGCAGCCAGACGACGGAGAATTCACCCCTCCACTTT.

J is TRBJ2-3 and V is TRBV9, with 11 bases matching TRBD2. The V gene's germline CDR1 is SGDLS and CDR2 YYNGEE. V shed 3 bases and J 0 bases; nucleotides not matched to a gene: 9. This CDR3 has 18 residues. The CDR3 coding sequence is TGTGCCAGCAGCGCGACTAGCGGGATGTATACTAGCACAGATACGCAGTATTTT. Amino acids: CASSATSGMYTSTDTQYF. Complete variable domain (other parts from reference TRBV9 and TRBJ2-3): DSGVTQTPKHLITATGQRVTLRCSPRSGDLSVYWYQQSLDQGLQFLIQYYNGEERAKGNILERFSAQQFPDLHSELNLSSLELGDSALYFCASSATSGMYTSTDTQYFGPGTRLTVL.

The rearrangement links TRBV3-1 (or the pseudogene TRBV3-2) to TRBJ2-2, with D possibly TRBD2 on 5 matching bases. The V gene lost 1 base and the J gene lost 1 base, with 10 bases spanning the gap. CDR1 is LGHDT and CDR2 is YNNKEL in the germline V gene (reference sequence). The CDR3 has 16 amino acids. As DNA, the CDR3 is TGTGCCAGCAGCCAAGGTCGCGGGCAGAACACCGGGGAGCTGTTTTTT. Protein: CASSQGRGQNTGELFF.

J is TRBJ2-1 and V is TRBV12-3 or TRBV12-4; no clear D. This CDR3 is built from 11 residues. Deletions cut 3 bases from V and 6 bases from J, with 3 bases between. The CDR3 bases are TGTGCCAGCAGTTTGGCCAATGAGCAGTTCTTC. Protein product: CASSLANEQFF.

V and J are TRBV2 and TRBJ2-3, with 9 nucleotides matching TRBD1. This CDR3 contains 16 residues. Per germline, CDR1 SNHLY and CDR2 FYNNEI. The trim removed 6 bases at V and 6 bases at J, leaving 13 bases unmatched. The CDR3 bases are TGTGCCAGCAGCGTCTCACCGGGACAGGGTGTTGATACGCAGTATTTT. It encodes CASSVSPGQGVDTQYF.

The rearrangement links TRBV19 to TRBJ1-5; 7 bases agree with TRBD1. Germline CDR1 and CDR2: LNHDA and SQIVND (reference sequence). The CDR3 consists of 16 residues. The junction had 11 bases not matched to a gene; V was cut back by 6 bases and J by 3 bases. The chain's CDR3 is CASSTIQGTYNQPQHF. The CDR3 coding sequence is TGTGCCAGTAGCACTATACAGGGGACCTACAATCAGCCCCAGCATTTT.